The rows below give T cell receptor beta chains drawn from one sample of a study of T cells in localized non-small cell lung cancer. Clones were sequenced by immunoSEQ multiplex PCR, and TCRdb holds only the in-frame ones, with some missing. Counted here are about 40,000 clones, about 86% occurring once; the ten biggest clones make up under 8%. The sample consisted of peripheral blood mononuclear cells, taken before any cancer treatment. Every receptor here comes from a male donor older than 55 with stage II lung adenocarcinoma. Both conserved end residues are part of each CDR3. The size entry is marked missing in some rows and otherwise reads once, few, many or a size class.

v_call: TRBV27
clone_size: -
j_call: TRBJ2-3
cdr3_length: 12
cdr3_aa: CASRSLGDTQYF

v_call: TRBV5-1
clone_size: -
j_call: TRBJ2-7
cdr3_length: 13
cdr3_aa: CASSLGQVYEQYF

v_call: TRBV6-1
clone_size: once
j_call: TRBJ2-7
cdr3_length: 14
cdr3_aa: CASSLLAGSYEQYF

v_call: TRBV7-9
clone_size: -
j_call: TRBJ1-1
cdr3_length: 19
cdr3_aa: CASSLAGWQGKGTFTEAFF

v_call: TRBV5-1
clone_size: -
j_call: TRBJ1-2
cdr3_length: 13
cdr3_aa: CASSPGQGEGYTF

v_call: TRBV7-8
clone_size: -
j_call: TRBJ1-5
cdr3_length: 17
cdr3_aa: CASSLDGQLYSNQPQHF

v_call: TRBV28
clone_size: once
j_call: TRBJ1-5
cdr3_length: 16
cdr3_aa: CASSTPGTLSNQPQHF

v_call: TRBV6-6
clone_size: -
j_call: TRBJ2-5
cdr3_length: 13
cdr3_aa: CASTTPGPKTQYF

v_call: TRBV6-5
clone_size: -
j_call: -
cdr3_length: 14
cdr3_aa: CASSSGQGRHEQYF

v_call: TRBV5-1
clone_size: -
j_call: TRBJ2-7
cdr3_length: 13
cdr3_aa: CASKYTGGYEQYF

v_call: TRBV15
clone_size: -
j_call: TRBJ2-1
cdr3_length: 16
cdr3_aa: CATSRERQGGVDEQFF